Listed here are 12 T cell receptor beta chains from one sample, sequenced in a study of blood T cell repertoires in COVID-19. Clones were sequenced by immunoSEQ multiplex PCR, and TCRdb holds only the in-frame ones, with some missing. Of some 190,000 clones in the sample, more than 70% were seen once. Material for sequencing was peripheral blood. These receptors were obtained from an elderly woman with active or convalescent COVID-19.

The J gene is TRBJ2-7, the V gene TRBV5-1; 7 bases are shared with TRBD2. Germline lookup yields CDR1 SGHRS and CDR2 YFSETQ. This CDR3 has 15 amino acids. V gave up 4 bases and J gave up 0 bases; unmatched junction bases: 7. CDR3 region: CASSAGADNSYEQYF. The CDR3 DNA is TGCGCCAGCAGCGCGGGAGCCGATAACTCCTACGAGCAGTACTTC. Filled out from reference TRBV5-1 and TRBJ2-7, the complete variable domain reads KAGVTQTPRYLIKTRGQQVTLSCSPISGHRSVSWYQQTPGQGLQFLFEYFSETQRNKGNFPGRFSGRQFSNSRSEMNVSTLELGDSALYLCASSAGADNSYEQYFGPGTRLTVT.

This clone was recorded only once. The J gene is TRBJ2-3, the V gene TRBV6-1; 9 positions agree with TRBD2. J lost 0 bases, V lost 3 bases, and 13 bases had no gene match. Germline V CDR1 and CDR2: MNHNS, SASEGT. The CDR3 contains 19 residues. CDR3 loop: CASSDLWRGGGPSTDTQYF. In nucleotides, the CDR3 is TGTGCCAGCAGTGATCTCTGGCGGGGGGGAGGGCCTAGCACAGATACGCAGTATTTT.

This rearrangement joins TRBV6-5 to TRBJ1-4, with 7 bases fitting TRBD1. CDR3 length: 15 residues. Trimming cost V 2 bases and J 6 bases; bases outside gene matches: 6. CDR1 and CDR2 from the germline V gene are MNHEY and SVGAGI. Here the CDR3 reads CASSYGGQSDEKLFF. For the CDR3, the DNA is TGTGCCAGCAGTTACGGGGGACAGTCCGATGAAAAACTGTTTTTT.

V is TRBV10-1 and J is TRBJ2-3; 12 bases align to TRBD2. Trimming removed 5 bases from V and 0 bases from J; junction bases left unmatched: 3. This CDR3 has 16 residues. Germline CDR1 WNHNN, CDR2 SYGVQD (reference sequence). CDR3 nucleotides: TGCGCCAGCAGTCCTAGCGGGAGGGCCAGCACAGATACGCAGTATTTT. It encodes CASSPSGRASTDTQYF.

CDR3 sequence reads: CASSAITVTRSSYNEQFF. As DNA, the CDR3 is TGTGCCAGCAGTGCTATCACCGTGACTAGGAGCTCCTACAATGAGCAGTTCTTC. The rearrangement uses TRBV6-1 and TRBJ2-1; D may be TRBD2 (6 bases). With 4 bases removed from V and 0 bases from J, the gap between germline ends came to 19 bases. CDR3 size: 18 residues. CDR1 and CDR2 (germline): MNHNS, SASEGT.

This chain joins TRBV28 and TRBJ2-1; 8 bases map to TRBD2. The junction had 14 bases not matched to a gene; V was cut back by 6 bases and J by 10 bases. The length of the CDR3 is 15 residues. The germline V gene has CDR1 MDHEN and CDR2 SYDVKM. CDR3 amino acids: CASSRRVGGRSEQFF. The CDR3 nucleotides are TGTGCCAGCAGCCGCCGGGTTGGCGGGAGGAGCGAGCAGTTCTTC.

The chain combines TRBV4-1 with TRBJ2-1, with TRBD2 identical over 11 bases. CDR3 length: 18 residues. V dropped 4 bases and J dropped 4; count of bases not matched to a gene: 12. Germline CDR1 MGHRA, CDR2 YSYEKL. The CDR3 DNA follows: TGCGCCAGCAGCCCAAGCACTAGCGGGAGTGGGTTATACAATGAGCAGTTCTTC. Translation: CASSPSTSGSGLYNEQFF.

This chain joins TRBV9 and TRBJ1-2, with D possibly being TRBD1 (5 bases). Trimming removed 0 bases from V and 4 bases from J, with 10 bases in between. CDR3 length: 14 residues. From germline, CDR1 is SGDLS and CDR2 YYNGEE. The CDR3 nucleotides read TGTGCCAGCAGCGTAGACCAGGGTACCTATGGCTACACCTTC. Its translation: CASSVDQGTYGYTF.

This clone was observed a few times. This sequence joins TRBV5-1 and TRBJ2-7; D remains unclear. This CDR3 contains 15 residues. V gave up 2 bases and J gave up 0 bases, with 12 bases separating them. The V gene's germline CDR1 is SGHRS and CDR2 YFSETQ. The CDR3 loop is CASSLAPHSSYEQYF. CDR3 nucleotides: TGCGCCAGCAGCTTAGCACCGCATAGCTCCTACGAGCAGTACTTC. Based on the CDR3 plus reference TRBV5-1 and TRBJ2-7, the full variable domain is KAGVTQTPRYLIKTRGQQVTLSCSPISGHRSVSWYQQTPGQGLQFLFEYFSETQRNKGNFPGRFSGRQFSNSRSEMNVSTLELGDSALYLCASSLAPHSSYEQYFGPGTRLTVT.

This clone was counted a few times. This chain connects TRBV2 to TRBJ1-4; TRBD1 might be the D (5 bases). The V end lost 6 bases, the J end lost 8 bases, and 13 bases lay between the germline ends. Germline V gives CDR1 SNHLY, CDR2 FYNNEI. This CDR3 contains 13 residues. The CDR3 DNA sequence: TGTGCCAGCAGGGGACTTTCCCACGAAAAACTGTTTTTT. Its protein is CASRGLSHEKLFF.

The chain couples TRBV5-1 to TRBJ2-5; 8 nucleotides align to TRBD2. The CDR3 spans 16 residues. V shed 0 bases, J shed 7 bases, and the junction held 11 bases outside the gene matches. Germline values: CDR1 SGHRS, CDR2 YFSETQ. The CDR3 here is CASSLDLAGTRGTQYF. Written as DNA, the CDR3 is TGCGCCAGCAGCTTGGATTTAGCGGGGACCCGGGGGACCCAGTACTTC.

Notes on this clone: This sample also contains other DNA sequences that code for the same CDR3. The rearrangement uses TRBV5-4 and TRBJ1-2, with D unclear. The CDR3 has 13 residues. Germline loops: CDR1 SGHNT, CDR2 YYREEE (reference sequence). V lost 0 bases and J 2 bases, leaving 5 bases between the germline ends. The CDR3 DNA reads as TGTGCCAGCAGCTTGGACAGAAACTATGGCTACACCTTC. As protein: CASSLDRNYGYTF. The full variable domain, completed using reference TRBV5-4 and TRBJ1-2, is ETGVTQSPTHLIKTRGQQVTLRCSSQSGHNTVSWYQQALGQGPQFIFQYYREEENGRGNFPPRFSGLQFPNYSSELNVNALELDDSALYLCASSLDRNYGYTFGSGTRLTVV.